What follows is one T cell receptor (beta chain) and its context. The antigen is not known. CDR1 and CDR2 (germline): SGHRS, YFSETQ. Trimming left V 2 bases short and J 7 bases short, with 12 bases between. The CDR3 consists of 14 residues. The data stem from a study of cytomegalovirus exposure and HLA in healthy donors. Study details: The study placed 80% to 85% of its 398 genotyped donors in the Caucasian-associated ancestry cluster.

The PCR had 60 Vbeta and 13 Jbeta primers. The repertoire was sequenced with immunoSEQ multiplex PCR; TCRdb's copy has only in-frame clones and lacks some. The data show fewer than 150,000 clones, 55% to 75% seen once. The study, taken as a whole, reports: Productive status was seen about 90% or about 30% of the time for most TCR beta V segments in an earlier analysis. Only CMV serostatus was available as immune exposure information. Rarity characterized most TCR sequences, yet some public TCRs appeared in many donors.

The receptor was isolated from a woman aged 40 to 50 in good health and CMV-seropositive. Sequenced: PBMCs. The chain combines TRBV5-1 with TRBJ1-4; a possible D gene is TRBD1 (6 bases). The CDR3, as DNA: TGCGCCAGCAGCTTTTGGGGGCGGGCTGAAAAACTGTTTTTT. This codes for CASSFWGRAEKLFF.